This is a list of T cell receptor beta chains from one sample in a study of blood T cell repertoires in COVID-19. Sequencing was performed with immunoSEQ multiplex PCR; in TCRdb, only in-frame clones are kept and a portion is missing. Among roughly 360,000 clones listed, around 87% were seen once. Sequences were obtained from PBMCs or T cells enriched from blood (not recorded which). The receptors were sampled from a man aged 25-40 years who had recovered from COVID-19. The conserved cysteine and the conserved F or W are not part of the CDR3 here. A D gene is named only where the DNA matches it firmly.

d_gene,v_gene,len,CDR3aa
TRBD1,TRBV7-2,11,ASSGTGVYEQY
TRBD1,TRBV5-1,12,ASSSPGQGTGYT
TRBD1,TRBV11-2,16,ASSLPRTGGASTDTQY
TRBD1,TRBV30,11,AWTNRGTYEQY
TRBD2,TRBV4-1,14,ASSQGRGGGAYEQF
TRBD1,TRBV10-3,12,AISDFEGASEQY
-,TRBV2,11,ASSEEQGSPLH
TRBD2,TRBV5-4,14,ASSLVASGGVITQY
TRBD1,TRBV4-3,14,ASSQDLGDRGYEQY
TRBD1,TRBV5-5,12,ASSLGTGGTEQY
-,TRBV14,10,ASSAQGYEQY
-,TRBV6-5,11,ASRQDYNSPLH
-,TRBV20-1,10,SASKGVDEQY
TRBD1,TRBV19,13,ASSIRTGNTGELF
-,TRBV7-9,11,ASSRTGNTEAF
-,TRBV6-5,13,ASSYRPGRTDTQY
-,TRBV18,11,ASSPPGEYGYT
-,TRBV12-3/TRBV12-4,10,ASSQNTDTQY
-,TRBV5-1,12,ASTQTSMGEKLF
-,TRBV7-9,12,ASSLPQGHEKLF
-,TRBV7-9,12,ASSPRGGNTEAF
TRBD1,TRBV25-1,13,ASSEVDRENTEAF
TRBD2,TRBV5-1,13,ASSLAGGAGETQY
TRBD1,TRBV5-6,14,ASSLFFGDRAYEQY
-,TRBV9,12,ASSVGQGYTEAF
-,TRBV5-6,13,ASSPRGTGFREQY
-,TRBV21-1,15,ASSKTRTVWENHEQY
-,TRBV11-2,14,ASSSWTDWNTGELF
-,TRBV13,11,ASSLEGRNIQY
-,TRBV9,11,ASRETRNTEAF
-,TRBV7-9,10,ASSYVPDEQF
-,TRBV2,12,ASSKAESSYEQY
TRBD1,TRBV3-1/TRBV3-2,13,ASSQSGTGEYGYT
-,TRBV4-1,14,ASSQVVRSQNYGYT
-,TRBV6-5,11,ASRKGLAEKLF
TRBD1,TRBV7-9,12,ASSHTGQGPEQY
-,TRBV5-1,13,ASSRTGTENSPLH
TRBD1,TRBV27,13,ASKRDRDPYSPLH
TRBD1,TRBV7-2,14,ASSLRGRGTYNEQF
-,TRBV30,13,AWRATGTVNSPLH
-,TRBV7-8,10,ASSRGRSEQY
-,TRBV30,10,AWRPGVETQY
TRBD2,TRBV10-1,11,ASSGGLANEQF
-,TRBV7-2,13,ASSPSRPRQETQY
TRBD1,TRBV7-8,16,ASSSLLAGDRVVEKLF
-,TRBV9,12,ASSVDGGSYGYT
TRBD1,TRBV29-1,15,SVEGQGKGWVNTEAF
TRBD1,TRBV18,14,ASSPPGQGRYSPLH
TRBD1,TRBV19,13,ASSEQGARTGELF
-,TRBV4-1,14,ASSQPLGGPNTEAF
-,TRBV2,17,ASSPTKTVYKPPRYGYT
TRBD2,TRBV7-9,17,ASSYRQSGGSRNTGELF
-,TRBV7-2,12,ASSLATVVETQY
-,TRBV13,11,ASSRVSYNEQF
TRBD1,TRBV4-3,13,ASSQEGQGGNEQF
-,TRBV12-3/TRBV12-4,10,ASSLVSSEAF
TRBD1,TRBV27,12,ASSPQGKPEKLF
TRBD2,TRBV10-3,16,AIGSRGGNPPTTDTQY
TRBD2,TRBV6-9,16,ASSPPGVAGGQLDTQY